This TCR beta chain was sequenced in a study of T-cell memory formation after mild COVID-19. The overall study: Largely, TCR clusters stayed within a single donor. Study-wide findings and caveats: Clones contracting day 15 to 85 were balanced CD4/CD8; later expanders leaned CD4+. Contracting CD4+ clones sat mainly in CM and EM; CD8+ in EMRA. SARS-CoV-2 specificity of second-wave clones peaking day 37 was unconfirmed.

The V gene's germline CDR1 is SGHTA and CDR2 FQGNSA. Trimming removed 5 bases from V and 3 bases from J, with 11 bases in between. The CDR3 extends over 14 amino acids. TCRdb analysed the 5' RACE reads with MiXCR anew, one entry per CDR3 protein. This sample has approximately 100,000 distinct CDR3 sequences, with over 8.5% found just once. There are many counts of this clonotype. Its specificity is unknown. The rearrangement joins TRBV7-2 to TRBJ1-5; D is perhaps TRBD1 (5 bases). The sample comprised PBMCs or a T cell subset sorted from them (not recorded which). This receptor was taken from a man younger than 35 who had mild COVID-19 (a few samples of this study predate the infection). Cell type and time point are not known. The CDR3: CASSPGTDNQPQHF. CDR3 sequence (DNA): TGTGCCAGCAGCCCCGGGACGGACAATCAGCCCCAGCATTTT.